Listed here are 13 T cell receptor beta chains from one sample, sequenced in a study of human T cells and chemical hapten exposure. TCRdb ran MiXCR on the RACE reads and lists one entry per CDR3 protein. The sample has some 84,000 distinct CDR3 sequences, about 9.4% seen once. The sample's time point: patch test 2, 6 weeks after DPC sensitization. This sample's treatment: therapeutic diphenylcyclopropenone sensitization with weekly scalp DPC. This material consisted of whole blood, taken in connection with sensitization to the hapten diphenylcyclopropenone (DPC). These receptors all come from a woman aged 45-65 years with alopecia areata. Some clones in this sample may be carry-over from other donors' samples.

This clonotype came up a few times. The genes are TRBV6-5 and TRBJ2-1; TRBD1 is a possible D gene (5 bases). The germline V and J ends were trimmed by 2 bases and 2 bases, with 10 bases remaining between them. This CDR3 region has 15 residues. Per germline, CDR1 MNHEY and CDR2 SVGAGI. CDR3 sequence: CASSYRWTTYNEQFF. The DNA for the CDR3 is TGTGCCAGCAGTTACCGCTGGACAACCTACAATGAGCAGTTCTTC.

This clonotype was counted a few times. V is TRBV14 and J is TRBJ2-2, with 10 positions matching TRBD2. The CDR3 extends over 17 amino acids. V lost 3 bases, J lost 4 bases, and 8 bases stayed unmatched. In germline, CDR1 is SGHDN, CDR2 FVKESK. The DNA for the CDR3 is TGTGCCAGCAGCCAGCCACTAGCGGGATGGGCCACCGGGGAGCTGTTTTTT. This translates into CASSQPLAGWATGELFF.

In this sample, this clonotype turned up many times. The gene calls are TRBV10-3 and TRBJ2-7; 9 nucleotides line up with TRBD1. Looked up from germline, CDR1 is ENHRY and CDR2 is SYGVKD. With V trimmed by 8 bases and J by 4 bases, 9 bases remained unmatched. This CDR3 comprises 14 residues. The CDR3 nucleotides are TGTGCCATCCGACAGGACAGGGGAGGTTACGAGCAGTACTTC. This encodes CAIRQDRGGYEQYF.

By sample share, this clonotype is medium-sized. V is TRBV24-1 and J is TRBJ2-1; TRBD2 aligns across 7 bases. V lost 9 bases, J lost 0 bases, and 7 bases stayed unmatched. Germline CDR1 is KGHDR and CDR2 is SFDVKD. The CDR3 is made up of 15 amino acids. This CDR3 reads CATGVGRASYNEQFF. CDR3 DNA sequence: TGTGCCACCGGGGTGGGGAGGGCCTCCTACAATGAGCAGTTCTTC.

This clonotype was observed at least ten times. The chain is built from TRBV27 and TRBJ2-7; 7 nucleotides agree with TRBD1. There are 16 residues in the CDR3. CDR1 MNHEY and CDR2 SMNVEV come from the germline V gene (reference sequence). The V and J ends lost 6 bases and 0 bases, in that order; junction bases with no gene match: 11. CDR3 nucleotides: TGTGCCAGCAGCTATGTTGGACAGGTACCCTCCTACGAGCAGTACTTC. Translation: CASSYVGQVPSYEQYF.

This chain connects TRBV10-3 to TRBJ2-1; D uncertain. Between the trimmed V and J ends, which lost 7 bases and 4 bases, there was a span of 17 bases. The CDR3 length is 15 residues. Germline CDR1 is ENHRY and CDR2 is SYGVKD. Here the CDR3 DNA reads TGTGCCATCAAAGGACCCGGGTCGAAGTACAATGAGCAGTTCTTC. This codes for CAIKGPGSKYNEQFF.

This clonotype has a handful of counts. CDR3: CASSLDGKLFF. CDR3 DNA: TGCGCCAGCAGCTTGGATGGAAAACTGTTTTTT. The chain is built from TRBV5-1 and TRBJ1-4; no firm D call. V dropped 0 bases and J dropped 10 bases, with 4 bases sitting between them. CDR1 is SGHRS, CDR2 YFSETQ, per germline. The CDR3 covers 11 residues.

The J gene is TRBJ1-3, the V gene TRBV7-9; D is perhaps TRBD1 (6 bases). Germline values: CDR1 SEHNR, CDR2 FQNEAQ (reference sequence). Trimming stripped 4 bases from V and 1 base from J, with 8 bases between. This CDR3 is built from 14 residues. The CDR3: CASSYGTSGNTIYF. The CDR3 nucleotides are TGTGCCAGCAGCTACGGGACATCTGGAAACACCATATATTTT.

At least ten counts were recorded for this clonotype. The V gene is TRBV20-1, the J gene TRBJ1-1; D might be TRBD1 (6 bases). Trimming cost V 1 base and J 5 bases, with 8 bases left between them. The CDR3 totals 12 residues. Per the germline V gene, CDR1 is DFQATT and CDR2 is SNEGSKA (reference sequence). The CDR3 region has the DNA TGCAGTGCTAGAGTAAGGGGGACTGAAGCTTTCTTT. It codes for CSARVRGTEAFF.

The rearrangement links TRBV7-2 to TRBJ2-7; the match to TRBD2 covers 12 bases. There are 16 residues in the CDR3. V trimming: 1 base; J trimming: 5 bases; junction bases outside the gene matches: 6. Germline CDR1 and CDR2: SGHTA and FQGNSA. CDR3 in amino acids: CASSLVPTSGRNEQYF. The DNA for the CDR3 is TGTGCCAGCAGCTTAGTTCCTACTAGCGGGAGGAACGAGCAGTACTTC.

This clonotype has just a few counts. The chain joins TRBV6-6 to TRBJ2-3; no clear D. Trimming removed 5 bases at V and 0 bases at J, with 9 bases between. This CDR3 has 14 amino acids. The V gene's germline CDR1 is MNHNY and CDR2 SVGAGI (reference sequence). Written as DNA, the CDR3 is TGTGCCAGCAGTGTGACCGTTAGCACAGATACGCAGTATTTT. Amino acids: CASSVTVSTDTQYF.

The chain employs TRBV12-3 or TRBV12-4 and TRBJ1-2; TRBD1 aligns across 10 bases. Trimming cost V 5 bases and J 1 base; bases outside gene matches: 10. This CDR3 has 17 amino acids. Here the CDR3 DNA reads TGTGCCAGCAGTCAAACCTCCGGGACAGGGGATAACTATGGCTACACCTTC. Protein product: CASSQTSGTGDNYGYTF.

This clonotype was counted between two and nine times. The chain carries TRBV27 and TRBJ2-5, with D possibly matching TRBD1 (5 bases). CDR1 MNHEY and CDR2 SMNVEV come from the germline V gene (reference sequence). V was trimmed by 3 bases and J by 12 bases, leaving 17 bases between them. This CDR3 is built from 13 residues. CDR3 sequence: CASSFQGLFWKYF. In nucleotides, the CDR3 is TGTGCCAGCAGTTTCCAGGGCCTCTTTTGGAAGTACTTC.